Listed here are 19 T cell receptor beta chains from one sample, sequenced in a study of T cell responses to AZD1222 COVID-19 vaccine (dated by TCRdb to the early 2020s). Reading the label with the study, this specimen's time point is: baseline before first vaccination. The library was prepared using the immunoSEQ multiplex PCR assay. This is the immuneACCESS table as TCRdb keeps it, with only in-frame sequences that have V and J called. A part of the clones is gone; compared with another copy, unresolved V genes explain less than half, and the rest is unexplained. This sample comprises fewer than 120,000 clones, 70% to 90% of them detected only once. The biggest ten clones account for about 3.3% of the sample. The starting material was peripheral blood, obtained on day 0 of AZD1222 vaccination. The receptors here all came from an adult in good health.

The chain links TRBV5-1 to TRBJ2-5; the D gene is possibly TRBD1 (7 bases). The CDR3 length is 17 residues. Germline V gives CDR1 SGHRS, CDR2 YFSETQ. Trimming shortened V by 4 bases and J by 5 bases, and 24 bases separated the two germline ends. The CDR3 protein is CASSVLEGLPGGETQYF. CDR3 in DNA: TGCGCCAGCAGCGTCCTCGAGGGGCTTCCAGGGGGGGAGACCCAGTACTTC.

The V gene is TRBV28, the J gene TRBJ1-2; the D is unclear. Per germline, CDR1 MDHEN and CDR2 SYDVKM. V gave up 7 bases and J gave up 1 base, with 13 bases separating them. This CDR3 region has 14 residues. The CDR3 reads CASKFPQRNYGYTF. For the CDR3, the DNA is TGTGCCAGCAAATTCCCCCAGCGTAACTATGGCTACACCTTC.

CDR3 sequence: CASSPGQGITDTQYF. CDR3 sequence (DNA): TGTGCCAGCAGCCCGGGACAGGGGATTACAGATACGCAGTATTTT. This sequence joins TRBV2 and TRBJ2-3; 10 nucleotides align to TRBD1. V shed 6 bases and J 3 bases; nucleotides not matched to a gene: 6. This CDR3 has 15 amino acids. Germline assignment: CDR1 SNHLY and CDR2 FYNNEI.

The chain employs TRBV19 and TRBJ2-4, with 8 bases matching TRBD1. Germline V lookup: CDR1 LNHDA, CDR2 SQIVND (reference sequence). This CDR3 comprises 14 residues. Trimming at V came to 4 bases and at J to 6 bases, leaving 5 bases not matched to a gene. The CDR3 bases are TGTGCCAGTAGTAATTCCGGACAGGGAAACATTCAGTACTTC. Its protein product is CASSNSGQGNIQYF.

This clone was seen a single time. The chain joins TRBV2 to TRBJ2-3; TRBD2 might be the D (6 bases). V shed 8 bases and J shed 0 bases, with 12 bases lying between them. Germline V gene data show CDR1 as SNHLY and CDR2 as FYNNEI. The CDR3 has 14 residues. The CDR3 protein is CASGAGLSTDTQYF. In DNA, the CDR3 is TGTGCCAGCGGGGCGGGGCTGAGCACAGATACGCAGTATTTT.

The rearrangement uses TRBV2 and TRBJ1-6; possible D gene TRBD1, 5 bases. The germline V and J ends were trimmed by 6 bases and 0 bases, with 9 bases remaining between them. This CDR3 is built from 15 residues. CDR1 SNHLY and CDR2 FYNNEI come from the germline V gene. Here the CDR3 reads CASREQVSYNSPLHF. The CDR3 DNA follows: TGTGCCAGCAGGGAACAGGTCTCCTATAATTCACCCCTCCACTTT.

The chain recombines TRBV7-2 with TRBJ1-1; the D gene is possibly TRBD1 (5 bases). With 2 bases removed from V and 5 bases from J, the gap between germline ends came to 12 bases. This CDR3 spans 14 amino acids. From germline, CDR1 is SGHTA and CDR2 FQGNSA. The CDR3 DNA reads as TGTGCCAGCAGCTTAAGGGGTAAGGGAACTGAAGCTTTCTTT. It specifies CASSLRGKGTEAFF.

The chain employs TRBV3-1 (or the pseudogene TRBV3-2) and TRBJ2-3; maybe TRBD2 (6 bases). CDR1 is LGHDT, CDR2 YNNKEL, per germline (reference sequence). The CDR3 length is 17 residues. The V and J ends lost 5 bases and 2 bases respectively, with 20 bases between them. The CDR3 spells CASSNSLSGQNTDTQYF. The CDR3 DNA follows: TGTGCCAGCAGCAACTCTCTCAGCGGGCAGAACACAGATACGCAGTATTTT.

V and J are TRBV6-5 and TRBJ2-5; a possible D gene is TRBD1 (6 bases). The CDR3 is made up of 14 amino acids. Trimming removed 5 bases from V and 5 bases from J, with 15 bases in between. Germline CDR1 MNHEY, CDR2 SVGAGI. CDR3 DNA: TGTGCCAGCAGTAACAGGGCCGTTGTGGAGACCCAGTACTTC. Translation: CASSNRAVVETQYF.

The rearrangement uses TRBV7-9 and TRBJ1-1; D is ambiguous. V was clipped by 4 bases and J by 6 bases, with 12 bases between them. CDR3 size: 13 residues. The V gene's germline CDR1 is SEHNR and CDR2 FQNEAQ (reference sequence). CDR3 residues: CASSSLGRAEAFF. CDR3 sequence (DNA): TGTGCCAGCAGCTCACTAGGTAGGGCTGAAGCTTTCTTT.

The CDR3 DNA reads as TGTGCCAGCAGCAGCTACAGGAATACGAACACTGAAGCTTTCTTT. Translated: CASSSYRNTNTEAFF. The chain uses TRBV7-9 and TRBJ1-1; the D gene is possibly TRBD1 (5 bases). Germline V lookup: CDR1 SEHNR, CDR2 FQNEAQ (reference sequence). The CDR3 sequence is 15 residues long. V lost 5 bases to trimming and J lost 1 base, with 14 bases between them.

V and J are TRBV19 and TRBJ1-5; D remains ambiguous. The CDR3 has 17 residues. The germline V gene has CDR1 LNHDA and CDR2 SQIVND (reference sequence). Trimming stripped 5 bases from V and 0 bases from J, with 17 bases between. The CDR3 loop is CASSEGYAGNSNQPQHF. The CDR3 DNA is TGTGCCAGTAGTGAGGGTTATGCAGGAAATAGCAATCAGCCCCAGCATTTT.

V gene TRBV6-1 combines with J gene TRBJ1-2; TRBD1 might be the D (5 bases). This CDR3 spans 13 amino acids. Per germline, CDR1 MNHNS and CDR2 SASEGT. V lost 5 bases and J lost 7, with 14 bases in between. The CDR3: CASSPRGTAGYTF. DNA for the CDR3: TGTGCCAGCAGTCCCCGAGGGACGGCTGGCTACACCTTC.

The genes are TRBV19 and TRBJ1-5; no reliable D call. The CDR3 spans 14 residues. V was clipped by 1 base and J by 0 bases, with 4 bases between them. Per germline, CDR1 LNHDA and CDR2 SQIVND (reference sequence). This CDR3 is CASSIGISNQPQHF. The CDR3 region has the DNA TGTGCCAGTAGTATAGGGATTAGCAATCAGCCCCAGCATTTT.

The chain has TRBV9 and TRBJ1-5; 7 nucleotides line up with TRBD1. Per the germline V gene, CDR1 is SGDLS and CDR2 is YYNGEE. V lost 5 bases and J lost 6; bases outside the gene matches: 8. This CDR3 comprises 14 residues. CDR3 residues: CASSREGAGQPQHF. DNA for the CDR3: TGTGCCAGCAGTAGGGAGGGGGCAGGTCAGCCCCAGCATTTT.

V and J are TRBV11-3 and TRBJ1-6; TRBD1 is a possible D gene (6 bases). Germline-derived CDR1 and CDR2 are SGHNT and YENEEA. The CDR3 consists of 14 residues. The ends were cut back, 9 bases at V and 9 bases at J, with 18 bases in the middle. This chain's CDR3 is CARQGRLFSSPLHF. Here the CDR3 DNA reads TGTGCCAGACAGGGCAGGTTGTTCAGTTCACCCCTCCACTTT.

V gene TRBV7-3 combines with J gene TRBJ1-2; a possible D gene is TRBD1 (6 bases). This CDR3 is built from 14 residues. The germline CDR1 and CDR2 sequences are SGHTA and FQGTGA. V was clipped by 3 bases and J by 3 bases, with 11 bases between them. CDR3 sequence reads: CASSFGGQDYGYTF. The CDR3 region has the DNA TGTGCCAGCAGCTTCGGGGGGCAGGACTATGGCTACACCTTC.

V and J are TRBV28 and TRBJ1-3, with TRBD1 matching 9 bases. The germline V gene encodes CDR1 MDHEN and CDR2 SYDVKM. The CDR3 extends over 15 amino acids. Trimming removed 6 bases from V and 4 bases from J; junction bases left unmatched: 7. The CDR3 protein is CASRSGTGIGNTIYF. CDR3 bases: TGTGCCAGCAGATCCGGGACAGGGATCGGAAACACCATATATTTT.

The rearrangement uses TRBV7-8 and TRBJ1-5; tentative D call: TRBD1 (5 bases). CDR1 and CDR2 (germline): SGHVS, FQNEAQ. V lost 4 bases and J lost 2, with 15 bases in between. The length of the CDR3 is 16 residues. The CDR3 nucleotides are TGTGCCAGCAGCTGGGGCAGGGTCAGTGGCAATCAGCCCCAGCATTTT. It encodes CASSWGRVSGNQPQHF. Supplemented by reference TRBV7-8 and TRBJ1-5, the full variable domain reads GAGVSQSPRYKVAKRGQDVALRCDPISGHVSLFWYQQALGQGPEFLTYFQNEAQLDKSGLPSDRFFAERPEGSVSTLKIQRTQQEDSAVYLCASSWGRVSGNQPQHFGDGTRLSIL.